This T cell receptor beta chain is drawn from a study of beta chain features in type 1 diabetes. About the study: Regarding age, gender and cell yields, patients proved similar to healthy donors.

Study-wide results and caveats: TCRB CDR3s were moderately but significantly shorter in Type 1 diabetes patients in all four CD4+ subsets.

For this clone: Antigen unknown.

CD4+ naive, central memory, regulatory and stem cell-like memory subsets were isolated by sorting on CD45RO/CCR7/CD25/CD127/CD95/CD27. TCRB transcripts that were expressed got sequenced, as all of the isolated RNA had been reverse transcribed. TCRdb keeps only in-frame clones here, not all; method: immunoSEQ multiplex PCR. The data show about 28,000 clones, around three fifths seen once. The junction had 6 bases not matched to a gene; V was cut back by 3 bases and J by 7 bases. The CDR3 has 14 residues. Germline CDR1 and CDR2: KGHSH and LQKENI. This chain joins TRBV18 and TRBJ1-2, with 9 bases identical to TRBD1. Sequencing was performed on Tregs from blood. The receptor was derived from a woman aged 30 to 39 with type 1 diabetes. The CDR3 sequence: CASSPTDRGPGYTF. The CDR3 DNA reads TGTGCCAGCTCACCGACGGACAGGGGACCTGGCTACACCTTC.